This T cell receptor (beta chain) is from a study of metastatic and nonmetastatic thyroid tumors. Across the whole study: The study looked at repertoires side by side in blood and in tumor or nodule tissue from malignant and benign thyroid patients.

Study processing details: The study's classifier, a distant-metastasis tool for papillary thyroid cancer, was built using CDR3 differences across clinicopathological groups. Through MiXCR, TCRdb re-clonotyped the PCR reads. The V and J calls shown here were made by TCRdb, not taken from the authors' results. The repertoire consists of just under 8,000 clones, with approximately 25% occurring once and the leading ten covering 6.1%. Patients had received no treatment of any kind before thyroid surgery. Whole-study findings and limits: For both blood and tumor, malignant thyroid tumors reportedly showed significantly higher TCR beta diversity than benign nodules did.

Per germline, CDR1 DFQATT and CDR2 SNEGSKA (reference sequence). CDR3 length: 13 residues. A note on this clone: The antigen remains undetermined. The germline gene is not matched at one end of the junction; a read error may be the cause.

This clonotype originated in a female donor with papillary thyroid cancer or a benign thyroid nodule (not recorded which). Some clones in this sample may be carry-over from other donors' samples. The V and J genes are TRBV20-1 and TRBJ1-6, with D perhaps matching TRBD1 (6 bases). The material sequenced was adjacent normal tissue. CDR3 amino acids: CSACQVLGTPLHF. CDR3 bases: TGCAGTGCCTGTCAAGTGCTCGGGACACCACTCCACTTT.